This T cell receptor (beta chain) derives from a study of read filtering for tumor transcriptome and immune sequencing. The library was built from roughly 400 ng RNA with molecular barcoded adaptors for alpha/delta and beta/gamma chains. TCRdb processed the reads anew with MiXCR; each CDR3 protein has one entry. The sample yields about 60,000 distinct CDR3 sequences, over 11% seen once. The study, taken as a whole, reports: Dropping single-read clonotypes raised IR-seq and RNA-seq shared-clonotype correlation. IR-seq captured clonotypes deeper and more reliably than RNA-seq.

Germline V gene data show CDR1 as SGHTA and CDR2 as FQGNSA. The CDR3 has 15 residues. V shed 1 base, J shed 5 bases, and the junction held 4 bases outside the gene matches. This clonotype was counted ten times or more. Its matching antigen is unknown. Bone marrow was sampled from every patient at the time of active disease. The gene calls are TRBV7-2 and TRBJ2-1, with TRBD2 identical over 8 bases. Sequenced: a population of CD138-negative cells sorted from bone marrow. This clonotype was sampled from a donor at least 40 years old with multiple myeloma. In DNA form, the CDR3 reads TGTGCCAGCAGCTTAGGGACTAGCAACAACAATGAGCAGTTCTTC. Amino acids: CASSLGTSNNNEQFF.